This T cell receptor beta chain was captured by sequencing in a study of T cell repertoires in cytomegalovirus infection. This clonotype was observed a handful of times. Antigen specificity is unknown. TCRdb itself ran the reads through MiXCR, one entry per CDR3 protein. Among approximately 110,000 distinct CDR3 sequences listed, around 31% were seen once. CDR1 is LGHDT, CDR2 YNNKEL, per germline (reference sequence). With 2 bases clipped from V and 0 bases from J, the junction kept 9 bases outside the gene matches. The CDR3 has 17 amino acids. The sequence was obtained from a human donor in good health (CMV status not recorded). Some clones in this sample may be carry-over from other donors' samples. The material sequenced was CD8+ T cells from cultured PBMCs, taken from culture after CMV antigen stimulation. This chain connects TRBV3-1 to TRBJ1-1, with 7 bases aligning to TRBD1. The CDR3 sequence: CASSQPPRDRMNTEAFF. In nucleotides, the CDR3 is TGTGCCAGCAGCCAACCCCCACGGGACAGAATGAACACTGAAGCTTTCTTT.